The rows below give T cell receptor beta chains drawn from one sample of a study of cytomegalovirus exposure and HLA in healthy donors. TCRdb's copy holds only in-frame clones and misses some; the assay was immunoSEQ multiplex PCR. The sample lists 84,000 or so clones; 70% to 80% were seen once. The material sequenced was PBMCs. The receptors were sampled from a man in his fifties in good health and CMV-seronegative. Each CDR3 is given with its conserved first and last residue. Fields, in order: clone size, J gene, V gene, D gene, CDR3 DNA, CDR3 protein. A D gene is named only where the DNA matches it firmly. Expanded clones are given a class, and other clones once, few, many or no size at all.

abundance: .
j_gene: TRBJ2-7
v_gene: TRBV4-1
d_gene: .
CDR3nt: TGCGCCAGCAGCCAAGGGCCGGGTCAGGAGCAGTACTTC
CDR3aa: CASSQGPGQEQYF

abundance: .
j_gene: TRBJ2-5
v_gene: TRBV9
d_gene: .
CDR3nt: TGTGCCAGCAGCGTAGTGGCTAGCGAGGCGACCCAGTACTTC
CDR3aa: CASSVVASEATQYF

abundance: .
j_gene: TRBJ2-7
v_gene: TRBV4-3
d_gene: TRBD1
CDR3nt: TGCGCCAGCAGCCAAGCCAGGGACAGGTACTACGAGCAGTACTTC
CDR3aa: CASSQARDRYYEQYF

abundance: .
j_gene: TRBJ1-5
v_gene: TRBV28
d_gene: TRBD1
CDR3nt: TGTGCCAGCGTTCCGGGACAGTGGAATCAGCCCCAGCATTTT
CDR3aa: CASVPGQWNQPQHF

abundance: .
j_gene: TRBJ2-5
v_gene: TRBV4-2
d_gene: .
CDR3nt: TGTGCCAGCAGCCAAGAAACCCGCGGAGAAGTGTGGGGGCCTGTGTACTTC
CDR3aa: CASSQETRGEVWGPVYF

abundance: .
j_gene: TRBJ2-3
v_gene: TRBV9
d_gene: TRBD2
CDR3nt: TGTGCCAGCAGCGTAAGTTGGCGGGGGGGCACAGATACGCAGTATTTT
CDR3aa: CASSVSWRGGTDTQYF

abundance: once
j_gene: TRBJ2-5
v_gene: TRBV7-8
d_gene: .
CDR3nt: TGTGCCAGCAGTCTCAGCCCAGGTCACGGAGGTGAGACCCAGTACTTC
CDR3aa: CASSLSPGHGGETQYF

abundance: .
j_gene: TRBJ1-1
v_gene: TRBV28
d_gene: .
CDR3nt: TGTGCCAGCAGTCCAGACAGGAGGAACACTGAAGCTTTCTTT
CDR3aa: CASSPDRRNTEAFF

abundance: .
j_gene: TRBJ2-1
v_gene: TRBV18
d_gene: .
CDR3nt: TGTGCCAGCCTCGATGGTTCCACCGGGTACAATGAGCAGTTCTTC
CDR3aa: CASLDGSTGYNEQFF

abundance: .
j_gene: TRBJ2-1
v_gene: TRBV9
d_gene: TRBD1
CDR3nt: TGTGCCAGCAGCGTCGACAGGGGGTTAAGGAATGAGCAGTTCTTC
CDR3aa: CASSVDRGLRNEQFF

abundance: .
j_gene: TRBJ2-7
v_gene: TRBV2
d_gene: TRBD1
CDR3nt: TGTGCCAGCCAAGCCGCAGGGGGCTTTACCTACGAGCAGTACTTC
CDR3aa: CASQAAGGFTYEQYF

abundance: .
j_gene: TRBJ2-4
v_gene: TRBV5-6
d_gene: TRBD1
CDR3nt: TGTGCCAGCAGCAGGGGGACAGAAAACATTCAGTACTTC
CDR3aa: CASSRGTENIQYF

abundance: many
j_gene: TRBJ1-1
v_gene: TRBV6-6
d_gene: TRBD1
CDR3nt: TGTGCCACCCGGGGTCAGGGGGCCCGTGAAGCTTTCTTT
CDR3aa: CATRGQGAREAFF

abundance: few
j_gene: TRBJ2-1
v_gene: TRBV2
d_gene: TRBD1
CDR3nt: TGTGCCAGCACCCGAGGGGGACAGATTTCCAATGAGCAGTTCTTC
CDR3aa: CASTRGGQISNEQFF